Listed below are T cell receptor beta chains from one sample, sequenced in a study of shared clonotypes between healthy human individuals. Libraries were prepared by immunoSEQ multiplex PCR; TCRdb keeps only in-frame clonotypes and omits some of them. Here the sample spans millions of clones, around 90% being singletons. The sample comprised naive CD4+ T cells sorted from blood. The receptors come from a man aged 18 to 29 in good health. CDR3s include the opening cysteine and the closing phenylalanine or tryptophan.

cdr3_length	v_call	j_call	cdr3_aa
16	TRBV15	TRBJ1-3	CATSREGQVVSNTIYF
14	TRBV29-1	TRBJ2-7	CSVERRGSNYEQYF
14	TRBV2	TRBJ2-5	CASSRDRAQETQYF
15	TRBV5-4	TRBJ2-7	CASSSARDRVDEQYF
15	TRBV5-1	TRBJ2-7	CASSYLRDSTYEQYF
15	TRBV7-9	TRBJ1-2	CASSLAGERGYGYTF
14	TRBV28	TRBJ2-7	CASIGGSKAYEQYF
15	TRBV5-8	TRBJ2-3	CASSLAVLTEDTQYF
16	TRBV5-4	TRBJ2-7	CATHRDRDRSSYEQYF
11	TRBV5-6	TRBJ2-1	CASSWGGEQFF
15	TRBV29-1	TRBJ2-7	CSVETRTGGSYEQYF
16	TRBV5-1	TRBJ1-2	CASSEAPGQGSYGYTF
16	TRBV10-3	TRBJ2-1	CAISESGLAGYNEQFF
13	TRBV30	TRBJ2-5	CAWSPNSQETQYF
18	TRBV2	TRBJ2-6	CASSDPSGGARGANVLTF
11	TRBV25-1	TRBJ2-5	CASSEGETQYF